This T cell receptor beta chain was documented in a study of control samples from healthy donors and cancer patients. Assay used: immunoSEQ multiplex PCR; TCRdb lists only in-frame clones, some missing. This sample yields about 110,000 clones, of which around 88% are seen a single time; approximately 16% belongs to the top ten. The germline V and J ends were trimmed by 5 bases and 8 bases, with 11 bases remaining between them. The CDR3 contains 12 residues. The germline gives CDR1 SGHDT, CDR2 YYEEEE. This receptor was identified in a woman between 50 and 59 years old in good health. The specimen sequenced was blood. This chain links TRBV5-6 with TRBJ2-1; tentatively, D is TRBD1 or TRBD2 (5 bases each). The CDR3 coding sequence is TGTGCCAGCAGAGGGCTGGGACATGAGCAGTTCTTC. Translated, it gives CASRGLGHEQFF.